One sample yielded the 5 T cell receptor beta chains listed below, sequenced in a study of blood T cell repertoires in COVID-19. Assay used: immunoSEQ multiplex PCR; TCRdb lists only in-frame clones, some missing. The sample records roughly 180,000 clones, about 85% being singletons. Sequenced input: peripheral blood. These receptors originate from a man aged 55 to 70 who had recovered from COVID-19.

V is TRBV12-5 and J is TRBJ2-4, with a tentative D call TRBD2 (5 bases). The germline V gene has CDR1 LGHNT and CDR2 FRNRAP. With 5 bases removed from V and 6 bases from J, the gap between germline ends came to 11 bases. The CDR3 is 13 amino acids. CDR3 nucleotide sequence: TGTGCTAGTGGTGTCTTTGAGGGAAACATTCAGTACTTC. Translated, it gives CASGVFEGNIQYF.

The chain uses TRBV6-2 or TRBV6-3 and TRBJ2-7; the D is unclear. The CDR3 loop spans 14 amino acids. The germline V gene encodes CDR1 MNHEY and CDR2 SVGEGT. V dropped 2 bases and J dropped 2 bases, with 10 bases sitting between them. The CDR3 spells CASSYNLGPYEQYF. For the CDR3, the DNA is TGTGCCAGCAGTTACAACCTTGGCCCCTACGAGCAGTACTTC.

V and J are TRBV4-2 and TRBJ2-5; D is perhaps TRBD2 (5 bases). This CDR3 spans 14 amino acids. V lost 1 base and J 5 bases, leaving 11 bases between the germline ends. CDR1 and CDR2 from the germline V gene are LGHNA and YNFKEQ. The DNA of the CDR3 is TGTGCCAGCAGCCAAGGTACCAGGAGGGAGACCCAGTACTTC. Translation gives CASSQGTRRETQYF.

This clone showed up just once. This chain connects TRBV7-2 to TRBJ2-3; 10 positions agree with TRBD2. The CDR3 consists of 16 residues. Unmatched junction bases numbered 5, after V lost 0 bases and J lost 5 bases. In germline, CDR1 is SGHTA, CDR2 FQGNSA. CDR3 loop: CASSLASGGLGDTQYF. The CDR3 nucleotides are TGTGCCAGCAGCTTAGCTAGCGGGGGGCTAGGAGATACGCAGTATTTT.

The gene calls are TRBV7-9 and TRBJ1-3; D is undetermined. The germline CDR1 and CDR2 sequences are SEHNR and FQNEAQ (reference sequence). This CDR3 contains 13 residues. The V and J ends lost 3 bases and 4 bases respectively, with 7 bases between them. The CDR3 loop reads CASSFGRGNTIYF. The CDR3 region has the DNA TGTGCCAGCAGCTTTGGCAGGGGAAACACCATATATTTT.